This TCR beta chain was sequenced for a study of cytomegalovirus exposure and HLA in healthy donors. Study as a whole: Earlier, 117 million unique TCR beta sequences were recovered from roughly 180 million T cells by an analysis. Genetic ancestry analysis placed more than 80% of the 350 to 500 donors that were genotyped in the Caucasian-associated cluster.

This CDR3 is built from 16 residues. V lost 5 bases and J lost 4; bases outside the gene matches: 6. CDR1 and CDR2 from the germline V gene are MNHEY and SMNVEV (reference sequence). Comments on this clone: No antigen is known for it.

Overall study findings and caveats: In most subjects, TCR beta sequences reportedly gave accurate predictions of HLA-A and HLA-B alleles. Of the V segments, some could not be distinguished, including TRBV6-2 and TRBV6-3, and were excluded.

Amplification used 60 Vbeta primers and 13 Jbeta primers. TCRdb's copy holds only in-frame clones and misses some; the assay was immunoSEQ multiplex PCR. The clone table shows 50,000 or so clones, with the ten largest holding roughly 27%. The J gene is TRBJ2-5, the V gene TRBV27; 14 bases line up with TRBD2. The sample comprised PBMCs. The clonotype originates from a man in his forties in good health and CMV-seropositive. The CDR3 here is CASSPGLAGGIETQYF. The CDR3 DNA follows: TGTGCCAGCAGTCCCGGACTAGCGGGGGGTATAGAGACCCAGTACTTC.